This TCR beta chain is drawn from a study of T cell repertoires in cytomegalovirus infection. Study-level background: CMV epitopes, recently identified HLA-C-restricted and well-studied HLA-B-restricted, were used. CMV infection and matching HLA type were both indicated by public TCR beta signatures.

The CDR3 has 16 amino acids. V shed 5 bases and J shed 0 bases, with 15 bases lying between them. Germline assignment: CDR1 SGHVS and CDR2 FQNEAQ. This clonotype was observed many times. What it binds is unknown. Study outcomes and limitations: HLA-C-restricted, CMV-specific TCR beta clonotypes were dominant ex vivo.

TCRdb processed the reads anew with MiXCR; each CDR3 protein has one entry. The data show 700,000 to 900,000 distinct CDR3 sequences, 29% seen once. This material consisted of cultured CD8+ T cells from PBMCs, taken from culture after CMV antigen stimulation. This receptor was identified in a human donor in good health (CMV status not recorded). Some clones in this sample may be carry-over from other donors' samples. The gene calls are TRBV7-8 and TRBJ2-3, with a possible D match to TRBD2 (5 bases). The chain's CDR3 is CASSPSRSGSTDTQYF. The CDR3 DNA follows: TGTGCCAGCAGCCCCTCCCGGAGCGGCAGCACAGATACGCAGTATTTT.